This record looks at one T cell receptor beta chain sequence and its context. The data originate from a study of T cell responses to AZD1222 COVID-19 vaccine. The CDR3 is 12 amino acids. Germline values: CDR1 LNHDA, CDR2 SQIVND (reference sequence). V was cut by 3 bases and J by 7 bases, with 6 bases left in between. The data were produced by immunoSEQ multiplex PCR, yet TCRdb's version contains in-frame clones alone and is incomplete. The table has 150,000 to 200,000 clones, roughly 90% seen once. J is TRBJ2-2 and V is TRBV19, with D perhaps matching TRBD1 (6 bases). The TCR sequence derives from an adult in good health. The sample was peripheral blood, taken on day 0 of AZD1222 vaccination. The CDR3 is CASSIRGGELFF. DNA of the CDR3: TGTGCCAGTAGTATCAGGGGCGGGGAGCTGTTTTTT.